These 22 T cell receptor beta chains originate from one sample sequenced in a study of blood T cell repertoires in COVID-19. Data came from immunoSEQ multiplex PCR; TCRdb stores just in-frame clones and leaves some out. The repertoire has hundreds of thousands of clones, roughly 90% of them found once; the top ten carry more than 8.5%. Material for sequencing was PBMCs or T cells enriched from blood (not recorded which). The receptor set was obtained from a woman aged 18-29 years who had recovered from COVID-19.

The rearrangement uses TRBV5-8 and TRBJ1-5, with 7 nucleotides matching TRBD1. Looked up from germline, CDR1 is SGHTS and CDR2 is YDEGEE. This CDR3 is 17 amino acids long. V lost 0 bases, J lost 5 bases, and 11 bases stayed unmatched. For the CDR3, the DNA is TGTGCCAGCAGCTTGGAAAAGCTTTGGGACAGTCATCAGCCCCAGCATTTT. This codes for CASSLEKLWDSHQPQHF.

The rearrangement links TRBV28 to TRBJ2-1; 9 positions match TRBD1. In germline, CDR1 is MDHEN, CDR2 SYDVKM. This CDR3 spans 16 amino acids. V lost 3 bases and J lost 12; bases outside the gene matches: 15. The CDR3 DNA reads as TGTGCCAGCAGTTTTGTTTCCGGGACAGGGAGCCGAGGGCAGTTCTTC. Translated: CASSFVSGTGSRGQFF.

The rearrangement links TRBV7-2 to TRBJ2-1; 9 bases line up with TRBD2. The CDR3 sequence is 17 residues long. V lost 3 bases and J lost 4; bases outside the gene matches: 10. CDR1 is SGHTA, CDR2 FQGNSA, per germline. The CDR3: CASSFGGRAAGYNEQFF. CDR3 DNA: TGTGCCAGCAGCTTCGGCGGGAGGGCGGCGGGATACAATGAGCAGTTCTTC.

CDR3 nucleotides: TGTGCCAGCTCGCGACAGGGAGGCTCTGGGGCCAACGTCCTGACTTTC. Its protein is CASSRQGGSGANVLTF. The chain is built from TRBV18 and TRBJ2-6; TRBD1 might be the D (7 bases). The germline CDR1 and CDR2 sequences are KGHSH and LQKENI. The CDR3 is made up of 16 amino acids. Trimming removed 6 bases from V and 0 bases from J, with 12 bases in between.

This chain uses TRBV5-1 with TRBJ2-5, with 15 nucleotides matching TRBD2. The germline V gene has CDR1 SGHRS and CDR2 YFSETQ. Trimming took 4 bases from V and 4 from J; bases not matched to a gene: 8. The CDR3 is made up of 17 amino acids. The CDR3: CASSKGLAGGYGETQYF. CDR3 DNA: TGCGCCAGCAGCAAAGGACTAGCGGGAGGGTACGGAGAGACCCAGTACTTC.

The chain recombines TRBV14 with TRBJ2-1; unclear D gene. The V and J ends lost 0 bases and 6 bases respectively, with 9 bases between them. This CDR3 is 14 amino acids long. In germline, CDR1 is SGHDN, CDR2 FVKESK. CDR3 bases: TGTGCCAGCAGCCAAGATGTTAGGAGCAATGAGCAGTTCTTC. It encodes CASSQDVRSNEQFF.

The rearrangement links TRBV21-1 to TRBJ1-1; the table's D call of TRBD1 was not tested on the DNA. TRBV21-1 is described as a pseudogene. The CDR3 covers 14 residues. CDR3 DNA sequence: TGTGCCAGCAGCCGCGTGCCAGGGGAGACTGAAGCTTTCTTT. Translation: CASSRVPGETEAFF.

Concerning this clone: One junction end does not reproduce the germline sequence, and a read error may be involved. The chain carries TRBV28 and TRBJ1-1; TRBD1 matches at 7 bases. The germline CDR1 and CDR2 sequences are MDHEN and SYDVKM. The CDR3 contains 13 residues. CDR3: CASSFRRQGEAPF. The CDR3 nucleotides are TGTGCCAGCAGTTTTCGTAGACAGGGCGAGGCTCCTTTT.

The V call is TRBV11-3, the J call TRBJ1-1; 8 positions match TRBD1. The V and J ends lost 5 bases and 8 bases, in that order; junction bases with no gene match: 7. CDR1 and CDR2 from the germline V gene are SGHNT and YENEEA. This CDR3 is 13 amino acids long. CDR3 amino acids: CASSETWDREAFF. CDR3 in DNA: TGTGCCAGCAGCGAAACCTGGGACAGGGAAGCTTTCTTT.

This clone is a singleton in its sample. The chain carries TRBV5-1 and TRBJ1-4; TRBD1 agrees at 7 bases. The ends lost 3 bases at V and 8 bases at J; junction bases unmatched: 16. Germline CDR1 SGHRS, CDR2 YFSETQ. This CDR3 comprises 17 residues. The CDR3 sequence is CASSSDPPQGSGEKLFF. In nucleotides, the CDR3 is TGCGCCAGCAGCTCTGACCCGCCACAGGGGTCAGGAGAAAAACTGTTTTTT. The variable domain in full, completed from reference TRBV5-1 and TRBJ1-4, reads KAGVTQTPRYLIKTRGQQVTLSCSPISGHRSVSWYQQTPGQGLQFLFEYFSETQRNKGNFPGRFSGRQFSNSRSEMNVSTLELGDSALYLCASSSDPPQGSGEKLFFGSGTQLSVL.

The DNA of the CDR3 is TGTGCCAGCAGTGAAGGGCCAGGGGGCAGGTACGAGCAGTACTTC. Encoded protein: CASSEGPGGRYEQYF. The V and J genes are TRBV6-1 and TRBJ2-7, with TRBD1 identical over 8 bases. CDR1 and CDR2 (germline): MNHNS, SASEGT. This CDR3 spans 15 amino acids. With V trimmed by 1 base and J by 4 bases, 6 bases remained unmatched.

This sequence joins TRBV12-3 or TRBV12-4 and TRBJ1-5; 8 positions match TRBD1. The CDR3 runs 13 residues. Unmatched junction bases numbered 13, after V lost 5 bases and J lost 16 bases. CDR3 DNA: TGTGCCAGCAGTCAAACTAGACAGGGGCCGCCCCATTTT. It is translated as CASSQTRQGPPHF.

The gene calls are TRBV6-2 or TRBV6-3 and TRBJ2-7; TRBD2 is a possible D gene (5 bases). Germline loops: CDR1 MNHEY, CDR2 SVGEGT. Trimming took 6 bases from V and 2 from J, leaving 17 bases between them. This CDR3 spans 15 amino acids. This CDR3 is CASSTPIREPYEQYF. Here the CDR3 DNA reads TGTGCCAGCAGCACCCCAATCCGGGAACCCTACGAGCAGTACTTC.

The CDR3 spells CSVRGRNSGNTIYF. The CDR3 DNA follows: TGCAGCGTTAGGGGCCGTAATTCTGGAAACACCATATATTTT. The V call is TRBV29-1, the J call TRBJ1-3; D may be TRBD1 (5 bases). CDR3 length: 14 amino acids. V gave up 5 bases and J gave up 1 base, with 12 bases separating them. Germline CDR1 and CDR2: SQVTM and ANQGSEA.

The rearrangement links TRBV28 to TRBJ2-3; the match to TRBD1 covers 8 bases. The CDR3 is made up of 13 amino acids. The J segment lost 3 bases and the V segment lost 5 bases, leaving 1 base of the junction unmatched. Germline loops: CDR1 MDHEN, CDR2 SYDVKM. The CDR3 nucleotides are TGTGCCAGCAGTGGACAGGGAACAGATACGCAGTATTTT. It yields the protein CASSGQGTDTQYF.

In DNA form, the CDR3 reads TGTGCCAGCAGCCTACTCCGGGGGACCTACGAGCAGTACTTC. Protein product: CASSLLRGTYEQYF. V and J are TRBV7-2 and TRBJ2-7; D may be TRBD2 (6 bases). CDR1 is SGHTA and CDR2 is FQGNSA in the germline V gene. V lost 5 bases and J lost 2, with 13 bases in between. The CDR3 loop spans 14 amino acids.

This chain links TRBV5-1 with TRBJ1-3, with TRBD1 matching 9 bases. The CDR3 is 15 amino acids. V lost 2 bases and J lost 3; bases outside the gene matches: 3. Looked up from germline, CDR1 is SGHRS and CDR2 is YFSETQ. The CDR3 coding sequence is TGCGCCAGCAGCTTACAGGGGGCAGATGGAAACACCATATATTTT. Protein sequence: CASSLQGADGNTIYF. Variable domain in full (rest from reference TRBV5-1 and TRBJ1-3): KAGVTQTPRYLIKTRGQQVTLSCSPISGHRSVSWYQQTPGQGLQFLFEYFSETQRNKGNFPGRFSGRQFSNSRSEMNVSTLELGDSALYLCASSLQGADGNTIYFGEGSWLTVV.

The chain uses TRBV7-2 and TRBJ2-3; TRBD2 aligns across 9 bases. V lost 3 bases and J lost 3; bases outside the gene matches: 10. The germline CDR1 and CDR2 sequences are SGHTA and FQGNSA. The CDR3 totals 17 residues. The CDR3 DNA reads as TGTGCCAGCAGCTTGGATCGGGGTAGCGGGGGAACAGATACGCAGTATTTT. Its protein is CASSLDRGSGGTDTQYF.

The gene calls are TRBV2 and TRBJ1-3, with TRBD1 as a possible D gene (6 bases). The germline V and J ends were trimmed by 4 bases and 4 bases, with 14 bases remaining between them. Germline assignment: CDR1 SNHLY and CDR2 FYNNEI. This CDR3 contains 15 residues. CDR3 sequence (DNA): TGTGCCAGCAGTGCAGAACAGGGAGAAGGAAACACCATATATTTT. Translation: CASSAEQGEGNTIYF.

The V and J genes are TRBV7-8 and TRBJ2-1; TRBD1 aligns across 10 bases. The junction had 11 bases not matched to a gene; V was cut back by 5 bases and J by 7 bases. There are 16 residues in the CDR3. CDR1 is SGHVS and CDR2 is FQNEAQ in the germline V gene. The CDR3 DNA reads TGTGCCAGCAGCACGGAATTGGACAGGGGGAGTAATGAGCAGTTCTTC. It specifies CASSTELDRGSNEQFF.

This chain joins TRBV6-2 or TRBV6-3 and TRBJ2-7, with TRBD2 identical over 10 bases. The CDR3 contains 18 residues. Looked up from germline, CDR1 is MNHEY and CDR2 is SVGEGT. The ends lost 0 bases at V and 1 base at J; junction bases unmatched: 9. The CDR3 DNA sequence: TGTGCCAGCAGTTACTCGCATTGGCTAGCGGGGGATTCCTACGAGCAGTACTTC. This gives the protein CASSYSHWLAGDSYEQYF.

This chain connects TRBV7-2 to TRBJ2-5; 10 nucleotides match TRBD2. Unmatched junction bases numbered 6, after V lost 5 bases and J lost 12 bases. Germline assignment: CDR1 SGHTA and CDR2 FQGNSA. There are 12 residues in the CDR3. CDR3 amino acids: CASSQAGGGKYF. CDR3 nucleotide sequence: TGTGCCAGCAGCCAAGCGGGAGGGGGGAAGTACTTC.